A single sample is the source of the 30 T cell receptor beta chains below, sequenced in a study of control samples from healthy donors and cancer patients. Measured with immunoSEQ multiplex PCR; TCRdb has only the in-frame clones, and not every one. The sample yields around 94,000 clones, 90% seen once. Sequencing was done on a sample of blood. All receptors derive from a woman younger than 30 in good health.

The rearrangement uses TRBV25-1 and TRBJ1-2; D uncertain. The V and J ends lost 0 bases and 6 bases respectively, with 11 bases between them. CDR1 is MGHDK, CDR2 SYGVNS, per germline. This CDR3 has 14 amino acids. The CDR3 DNA follows: TGTGCCAGCAGTGAATACGGGCCTAGGAATGGCTACACCTTC. This gives the protein CASSEYGPRNGYTF.

This chain connects TRBV10-2 to TRBJ1-3; no clear D. CDR3 length: 16 amino acids. Germline V CDR1 and CDR2: WSHSY, SAAADI. Deletions cut 0 bases from V and 4 bases from J, with 13 bases between. Written as DNA, the CDR3 is TGCGCCAGCAGTGAGTCGATTCCTGATTCAGGAAACACCATATATTTT. It specifies CASSESIPDSGNTIYF.

This rearrangement joins TRBV7-9 to TRBJ2-1, with D perhaps matching TRBD2 (7 bases). V was cut by 2 bases and J by 4 bases, with 24 bases left in between. The CDR3 consists of 19 residues. Germline CDR1 is SEHNR and CDR2 is FQNEAQ (reference sequence). The CDR3 loop reads CASSLRASVGGARYNEQFF. The CDR3 DNA sequence: TGTGCCAGCAGCTTAAGGGCCTCTGTGGGGGGGGCCCGATACAATGAGCAGTTCTTC.

The chain uses TRBV19 and TRBJ2-1; 11 bases fit TRBD2. There are 15 residues in the CDR3. The germline V gene has CDR1 LNHDA and CDR2 SQIVND (reference sequence). Trimming at V came to 4 bases and at J to 4 bases, leaving 3 bases not matched to a gene. CDR3 bases: TGTGCCAGTAGTACTAGCGGGGGGCTTTACAATGAGCAGTTCTTC. Translated: CASSTSGGLYNEQFF.

This chain uses TRBV18 with TRBJ1-5; D might be TRBD1 (6 bases). Germline loops: CDR1 KGHSH, CDR2 LQKENI. Trimming removed 2 bases from V and 7 bases from J, with 9 bases in between. CDR3 size: 13 residues. CDR3 in amino acids: CASSPGGEQPQHF. In DNA form, the CDR3 reads TGTGCCAGCTCACCAGGGGGCGAACAGCCCCAGCATTTT.

The genes are TRBV5-1 and TRBJ2-3; no clear D. Trimming pared 0 bases from V and 5 bases from J, leaving 10 bases between. CDR1 is SGHRS, CDR2 YFSETQ, per germline. The CDR3 covers 14 residues. CDR3 sequence reads: CASSLELTEDTQYF. The CDR3 DNA reads TGCGCCAGCAGCTTGGAACTGACGGAAGATACGCAGTATTTT. Full variable domain (missing parts from reference TRBV5-1 and TRBJ2-3): KAGVTQTPRYLIKTRGQQVTLSCSPISGHRSVSWYQQTPGQGLQFLFEYFSETQRNKGNFPGRFSGRQFSNSRSEMNVSTLELGDSALYLCASSLELTEDTQYFGPGTRLTVL.

This chain connects TRBV15 to TRBJ2-7; 8 bases agree with TRBD1. Germline V gives CDR1 LNHNV, CDR2 YYDKDF (reference sequence). After removal of 5 bases from V and 2 bases from J, the junction contained 11 bases not matched to a gene. This CDR3 has 16 amino acids. The CDR3 nucleotides are TGTGCCACCAGCTCCCTGTGGGGACAGGCGACCTACGAGCAGTACTTC. The encoded protein is CATSSLWGQATYEQYF. The full variable domain, with the rest looked up from reference TRBV15 and TRBJ2-7, is DAMVIQNPRYQVTQFGKPVTLSCSQTLNHNVMYWYQQKSSQAPKLLFHYYDKDFNNEADTPDNFQSRRPNTSFCFLDIRSPGLGDTAMYLCATSSLWGQATYEQYFGPGTRLTVT.

This chain uses TRBV2 with TRBJ1-6, with D uncertain. Germline V gene sequence: CDR1 SNHLY, CDR2 FYNNEI. Trimming took off 1 base at V and 4 bases at J, with 8 bases between the two ends. There are 15 residues in the CDR3. CDR3 region: CASSEDRLYNSPLHF. In nucleotides, the CDR3 is TGTGCCAGCAGTGAAGACAGACTTTATAATTCACCCCTCCACTTT.

The rearrangement uses TRBV12-3 or TRBV12-4 and TRBJ1-5; D is unclear. V dropped 6 bases and J dropped 4 bases, with 7 bases sitting between them. CDR3 length: 12 amino acids. The CDR3 region is CASSPGNQPQHF. The CDR3, as DNA: TGTGCCAGCAGCCCCGGAAATCAGCCCCAGCATTTT.

This rearrangement joins TRBV24-1 to TRBJ2-5; TRBD1 agrees at 7 bases. The germline CDR1 and CDR2 sequences are KGHDR and SFDVKD. The CDR3 loop spans 15 amino acids. V lost 5 bases to trimming and J lost 7 bases; unmatched junction nucleotides: 12. CDR3 bases: TGTGCCACCAGTGGCCTCAGGGGGAACCCTCGGACCCAGTACTTC. Encoded protein: CATSGLRGNPRTQYF.

This rearrangement joins TRBV11-2 to TRBJ1-6; 7 nucleotides agree with TRBD1. V lost 5 bases to trimming and J lost 10 bases; unmatched junction nucleotides: 11. Germline V gene sequence: CDR1 SGHAT, CDR2 FQNNGV. The CDR3 runs 15 residues. CDR3 DNA: TGTGCCAGCAGCACCCCCGGGACAGAGAACTCACCCCTCCACTTT. Its translation: CASSTPGTENSPLHF.

The chain employs TRBV3-1 (or the pseudogene TRBV3-2) and TRBJ1-6; TRBD1 is a possible D gene (6 bases). This CDR3 is built from 12 residues. Trimming took 5 bases from V and 13 from J, leaving 12 bases between them. From germline, CDR1 is LGHDT and CDR2 YNNKEL (reference sequence). The CDR3 DNA follows: TGTGCCAGCAGCTTGGACAGCCGGCCCCTCCACTTT. This sequence encodes CASSLDSRPLHF.

Comment on this clone: Other DNA sequences in this specimen translate into the identical CDR3. The chain recombines TRBV11-1 with TRBJ1-1; D not resolved. The V end lost 5 bases, the J end lost 2 bases, and 12 bases lay between the germline ends. The CDR3 runs to 14 residues. Per the germline V gene, CDR1 is SGHAT and CDR2 is FQDESV (reference sequence). The CDR3 sequence: CASSDPPENTEAFF. The CDR3, as DNA: TGTGCCAGCAGCGACCCACCGGAAAACACTGAAGCTTTCTTT.

DNA of the CDR3: TGTGCCAGCAGCTTGCCGGACAGGGAACAGCCCCAGCATTTT. Protein: CASSLPDREQPQHF. The rearrangement uses TRBV5-8 and TRBJ1-5; TRBD1 matches 8 bases. The ends lost 1 base at V and 7 bases at J; junction bases unmatched: 4. The germline gives CDR1 SGHTS, CDR2 YDEGEE. The CDR3 consists of 14 residues.

The chain links TRBV2 to TRBJ1-5; D is possibly TRBD1 (5 bases). Trimming took 5 bases from V and 3 from J, leaving 11 bases between them. CDR1 and CDR2 (germline): SNHLY, FYNNEI. The CDR3 loop spans 14 amino acids. The CDR3 nucleotides read TGTGCCAGCAGTCCAGGGAATCACAATCAGCCCCAGCATTTT. Translation: CASSPGNHNQPQHF.

The chain employs TRBV27 and TRBJ1-4; D gene ambiguous. The CDR3 spans 16 residues. V was clipped by 3 bases and J by 2 bases, with 13 bases between them. Germline values: CDR1 MNHEY, CDR2 SMNVEV (reference sequence). The CDR3 sequence: CASSFGYQRTNEKLFF. The CDR3 DNA reads TGTGCCAGCAGTTTCGGATACCAGAGGACTAATGAAAAACTGTTTTTT.

The rearrangement links TRBV5-1 to TRBJ2-7; TRBD2 is a possible D gene (5 bases). The germline CDR1 and CDR2 sequences are SGHRS and YFSETQ. Trimming removed 7 bases at V and 9 bases at J, with 32 bases between. This CDR3 contains 17 residues. The CDR3: CASALTSSEGKGLGQYF. The CDR3, as DNA: TGCGCCAGCGCACTTACTAGTAGCGAAGGGAAGGGCCTGGGGCAGTACTTC.

V is TRBV19 and J is TRBJ1-3; TRBD1 might be the D (6 bases). Germline lookup yields CDR1 LNHDA and CDR2 SQIVND (reference sequence). This CDR3 is 15 amino acids long. V was clipped by 6 bases and J by 0 bases, with 12 bases between them. For the CDR3, the DNA is TGTGCCAGTAGGGACAGCGGGCACTCTGGAAACACCATATATTTT. The encoded protein is CASRDSGHSGNTIYF.

This chain links TRBV3-1 (or the pseudogene TRBV3-2) with TRBJ2-7, with D perhaps being TRBD1 or TRBD2 (6 bases each). CDR3 size: 20 residues. Germline V gene lookup returns CDR1 LGHDT and CDR2 YNNKEL (reference sequence). Trimming shortened V by 3 bases and J by 6 bases, and 33 bases separated the two germline ends. The DNA for the CDR3 is TGTGCCAGCAGCCACAAAAGGGGGGCCTCCAATACCAGCACCGCTATCGAGCAGTACTTC. Its protein product is CASSHKRGASNTSTAIEQYF.

V is TRBV7-8 and J is TRBJ2-7; 12 nucleotides match TRBD2. J gave up 6 bases and V 5 bases, and 11 bases lay outside the gene matches. Germline loops: CDR1 SGHVS, CDR2 FQNEAQ. This CDR3 spans 16 amino acids. CDR3 sequence reads: CASSHTLAGGPPEQYF. CDR3 sequence (DNA): TGTGCCAGCAGCCACACCCTAGCGGGGGGGCCCCCCGAGCAGTACTTC.

The chain couples TRBV10-1 to TRBJ2-1; 12 bases fit TRBD2. The CDR3 covers 18 residues. In germline, CDR1 is WNHNN, CDR2 SYGVQD (reference sequence). V lost 4 bases to trimming and J lost 0 bases; unmatched junction nucleotides: 7. The CDR3: CASSAGLAGTYSYNEQFF. CDR3 coding DNA: TGCGCCAGCAGTGCCGGACTAGCGGGGACCTACTCCTACAATGAGCAGTTCTTC.

The rearrangement joins TRBV5-6 to TRBJ1-1; no firm D call. The CDR3 is 12 amino acids. Germline V lookup: CDR1 SGHDT, CDR2 YYEEEE. Trimming removed 3 bases from V and 3 bases from J, with 6 bases in between. CDR3 sequence: CASSSVYTEAFF. The CDR3 DNA follows: TGTGCCAGCAGCTCTGTTTACACTGAAGCTTTCTTT.

CDR3 bases: TGTGCCAGCTCTCTGTCAACCCGCACAGATACGCAGTATTTT. Its translation is CASSLSTRTDTQYF. The J gene is TRBJ2-3, the V gene TRBV18; D uncertain. V was shortened by 6 bases and J by 1 base, with 11 bases between the two germline ends. CDR1 and CDR2 (germline): KGHSH, LQKENI. There are 14 residues in the CDR3. The variable domain in full, with the rest retrieved from reference TRBV18 and TRBJ2-3, is NAGVMQNPRHLVRRRGQEARLRCSPMKGHSHVYWYRQLPEEGLKFMVYLQKENIIDESGMPKERFSAEFPKEGPSILRIQQVVRGDSAAYFCASSLSTRTDTQYFGPGTRLTVL.

J is TRBJ1-1 and V is TRBV7-9; D unclear. Trimming left V 7 bases short and J 0 bases short, with 9 bases between. CDR1 and CDR2 from the germline V gene are SEHNR and FQNEAQ (reference sequence). The CDR3 has 13 residues. The CDR3 is CASTQDLNTEAFF. In nucleotides, the CDR3 is TGTGCCAGCACCCAGGACTTGAACACTGAAGCTTTCTTT.

V gene TRBV6-6 combines with J gene TRBJ1-4, with 7 nucleotides matching TRBD1. The germline V gene encodes CDR1 MNHNY and CDR2 SVGAGI (reference sequence). CDR3 length: 14 residues. The trim removed 7 bases at V and 3 bases at J, leaving 5 bases unmatched. The DNA for the CDR3 is TGTGCCAGCATTCGACAGGGTTCTAATGAAAAACTGTTTTTT. It is translated as CASIRQGSNEKLFF.

The chain carries TRBV29-1 and TRBJ2-2, with TRBD2 identical over 8 bases. The CDR3 loop spans 14 amino acids. Germline CDR1 is SQVTM and CDR2 is ANQGSEA. V lost 7 bases to trimming and J lost 4 bases; unmatched junction nucleotides: 8. CDR3 residues: CSGKIAGFTGELFF. In nucleotides, the CDR3 is TGCAGCGGTAAAATAGCGGGGTTCACCGGGGAGCTGTTTTTT.

J is TRBJ2-7 and V is TRBV12-3 or TRBV12-4; 7 nucleotides align to TRBD1. The CDR3 consists of 13 residues. V lost 6 bases, J lost 2 bases, and 4 bases stayed unmatched. CDR3 nucleotides: TGTGCCAGCAGCACAGGGGTTGCCTACGAGCAGTACTTC. This codes for CASSTGVAYEQYF.

The chain joins TRBV6-5 to TRBJ1-1; no reliable D call. Per germline, CDR1 MNHEY and CDR2 SVGAGI. V lost 7 bases, J lost 3 bases, and 12 bases lay in between. This CDR3 contains 13 residues. The CDR3, as DNA: TGTGCCAGCACTCCGATTAGGGACACTGAAGCTTTCTTT. It codes for CASTPIRDTEAFF.

The chain uses TRBV6-2 or TRBV6-3 and TRBJ1-2, with TRBD1 as a possible D gene (5 bases). V was cut by 6 bases and J by 5 bases, with 16 bases left in between. The CDR3 has 14 amino acids. CDR1 and CDR2 (germline): MNHEY, SVGEGT. CDR3 sequence (DNA): TGTGCCAGCAGCCCTAAGCGGGACTCATATGGCTACACCTTC. Amino acid sequence: CASSPKRDSYGYTF.

This clone has only one observation. At one end the junction does not follow the germline gene, possibly because of a read error. This chain connects TRBV12-3 or TRBV12-4 to TRBJ1-4; no reliable D call. CDR3 length equals 13 residues. CDR3 bases: TGTGCCAGCAGCCCGGGGTGGGCTGAAGAACTGTTTTTT. Protein: CASSPGWAEELFF.